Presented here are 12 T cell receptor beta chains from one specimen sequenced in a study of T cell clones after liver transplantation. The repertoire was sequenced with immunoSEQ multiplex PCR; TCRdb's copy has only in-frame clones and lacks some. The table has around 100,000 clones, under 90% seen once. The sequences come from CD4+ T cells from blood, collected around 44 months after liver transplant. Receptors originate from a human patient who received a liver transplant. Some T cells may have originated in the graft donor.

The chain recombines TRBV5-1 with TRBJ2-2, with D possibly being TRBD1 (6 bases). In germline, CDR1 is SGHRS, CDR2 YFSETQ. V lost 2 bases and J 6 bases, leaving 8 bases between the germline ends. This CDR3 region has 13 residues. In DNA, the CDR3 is TGCGCCAGCAGCTTACAGGGCCCCGGGGAGCTGTTTTTT. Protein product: CASSLQGPGELFF.

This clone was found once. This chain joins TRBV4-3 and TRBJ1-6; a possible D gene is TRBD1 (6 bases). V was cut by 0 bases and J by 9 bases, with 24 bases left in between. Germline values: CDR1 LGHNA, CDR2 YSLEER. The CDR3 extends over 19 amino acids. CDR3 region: CASSQDTGGGVNSGSPLHF. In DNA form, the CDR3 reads TGCGCCAGCAGCCAAGATACGGGGGGCGGGGTTAATTCGGGTTCACCCCTCCACTTT.

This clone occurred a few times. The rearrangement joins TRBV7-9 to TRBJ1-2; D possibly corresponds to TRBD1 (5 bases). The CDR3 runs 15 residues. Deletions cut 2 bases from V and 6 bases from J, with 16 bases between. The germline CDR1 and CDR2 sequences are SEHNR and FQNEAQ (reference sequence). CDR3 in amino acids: CASSLPGGGGDGYTF. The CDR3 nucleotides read TGTGCCAGCAGCTTACCGGGGGGAGGCGGCGATGGCTACACCTTC. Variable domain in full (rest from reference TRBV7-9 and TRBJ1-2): DTGVSQNPRHKITKRGQNVTFRCDPISEHNRLYWYRQTLGQGPEFLTYFQNEAQLEKSRLLSDRFSAERPKGSFSTLEIQRTEQGDSAMYLCASSLPGGGGDGYTFGSGTRLTVV.

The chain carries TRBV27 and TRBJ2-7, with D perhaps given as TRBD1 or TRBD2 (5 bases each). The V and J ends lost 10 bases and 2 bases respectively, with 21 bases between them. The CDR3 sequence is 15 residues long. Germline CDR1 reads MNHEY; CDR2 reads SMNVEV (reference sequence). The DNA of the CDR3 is TGTGCCACCAATCTACTAGGGCAGGGCCCCTACGAGCAGTACTTC. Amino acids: CATNLLGQGPYEQYF.

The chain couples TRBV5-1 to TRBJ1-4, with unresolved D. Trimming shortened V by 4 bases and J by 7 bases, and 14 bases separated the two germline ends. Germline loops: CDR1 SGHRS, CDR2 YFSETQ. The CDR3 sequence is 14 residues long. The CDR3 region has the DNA TGCGCCAGCAGCATGGGAGGGATCGGTGAAAAACTGTTTTTT. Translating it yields CASSMGGIGEKLFF.

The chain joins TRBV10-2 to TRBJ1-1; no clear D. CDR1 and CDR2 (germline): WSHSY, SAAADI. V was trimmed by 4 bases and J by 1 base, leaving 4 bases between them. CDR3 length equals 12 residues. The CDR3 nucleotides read TGCGCCAGCAGTGTTACGAACACTGAAGCTTTCTTT. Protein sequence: CASSVTNTEAFF.

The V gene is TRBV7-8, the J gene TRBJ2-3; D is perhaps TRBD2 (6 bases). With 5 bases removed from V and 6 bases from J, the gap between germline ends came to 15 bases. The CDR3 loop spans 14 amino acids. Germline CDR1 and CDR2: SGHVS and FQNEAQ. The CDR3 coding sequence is TGTGCCAGCAGCCAAGTGGCGGGGTTGGATACGCAGTATTTT. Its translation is CASSQVAGLDTQYF.

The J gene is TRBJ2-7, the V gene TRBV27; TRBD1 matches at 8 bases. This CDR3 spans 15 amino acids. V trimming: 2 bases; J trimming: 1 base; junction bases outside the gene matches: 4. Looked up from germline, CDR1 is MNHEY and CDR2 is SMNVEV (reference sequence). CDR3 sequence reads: CASSLGDRRSYEQYF. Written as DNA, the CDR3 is TGTGCCAGCAGTTTAGGGGACAGGAGATCCTACGAGCAGTACTTC.

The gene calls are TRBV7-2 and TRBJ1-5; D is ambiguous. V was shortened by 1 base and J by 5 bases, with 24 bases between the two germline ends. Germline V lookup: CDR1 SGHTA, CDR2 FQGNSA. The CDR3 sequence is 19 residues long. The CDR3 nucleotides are TGTGCCAGCAGCTTAGGGCCGGTGAGGCAGACTCAAGGCTATCAGCCCCAGCATTTT. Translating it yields CASSLGPVRQTQGYQPQHF.

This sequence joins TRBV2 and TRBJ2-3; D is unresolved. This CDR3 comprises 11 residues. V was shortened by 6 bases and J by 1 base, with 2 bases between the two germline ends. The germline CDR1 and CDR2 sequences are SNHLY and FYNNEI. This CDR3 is CASRGTDTQYF. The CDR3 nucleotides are TGTGCCAGCAGGGGCACAGATACGCAGTATTTT.

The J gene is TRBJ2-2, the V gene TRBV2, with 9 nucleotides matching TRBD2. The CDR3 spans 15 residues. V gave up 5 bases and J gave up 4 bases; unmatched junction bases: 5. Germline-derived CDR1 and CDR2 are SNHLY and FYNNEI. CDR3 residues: CASSKAGGITGELFF. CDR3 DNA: TGTGCCAGCAGTAAGGCGGGGGGGATCACCGGGGAGCTGTTTTTT.

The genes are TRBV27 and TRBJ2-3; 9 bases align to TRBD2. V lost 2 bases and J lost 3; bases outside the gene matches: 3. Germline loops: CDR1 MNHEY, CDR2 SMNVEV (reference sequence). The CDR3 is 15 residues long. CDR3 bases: TGTGCCAGCAGTTTAGCGGGAGGGCCGACAGATACGCAGTATTTT. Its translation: CASSLAGGPTDTQYF.